The clone carrying this T cell receptor beta chain appeared a single time. The source of the sample is a study of blood T cell repertoires in COVID-19. Overall study: Collection of acute and convalescent COVID-19 samples took place in the United States, Italy and Spain. PBMCs, B-cell-depleted T cells, or T cells provided the cDNA or gDNA that made up the material.

In the original analysis: Cell counts per sample came from amplifying reference gene primers. Repertoires were generated with immunoSEQ multiplex PCR, while TCRdb's copy carries only in-frame clones and drops some. Clone size and the V and J calls come from that table; the DNA yielded D and trimming. This table has about 81,000 clones, 91% appearing once. The origin of this receptor is a woman in her forties or fifties in a cohort sampled during active COVID-19. The sequencing sample was made of peripheral blood.

In nucleotides, the CDR3 is TGTGCCAGCTCACCGGACAGGGGGCAAACTGAAGCTTTCTTT. Protein: CASSPDRGQTEAFF. The chain carries TRBV18 and TRBJ1-1, with TRBD1 matching 11 bases. J was trimmed by 5 bases and V by 3 bases; bases with no gene match: 2. The CDR3 is made up of 14 amino acids. Per germline, CDR1 KGHSH and CDR2 LQKENI.